Below, one T cell receptor beta chain is given with its context. The record originates from a study of spatial heterogeneity in lung cancer. Across the study: The count of detected beta-chain sequences consistently exceeded that of alpha-chain sequences.

The time point denotes: sample taken at primary tumor resection. Whole RNA, isolated from tumor, nontumor lung or frozen PBMC, was sequenced without prior sorting. Untreated early-stage non-small cell lung cancer patients, 70 to 85 in total, were the donors. TCRdb reprocessed the 5' RACE reads with MiXCR, giving one entry per CDR3 protein. Of tens of thousands of distinct CDR3 sequences listed, 10% to 15% are singletons. Trimming took 0 bases from V and 4 from J; bases not matched to a gene: 7. Germline CDR1 reads SGDLS; CDR2 reads YYNGEE. The CDR3 consists of 16 residues. This rearrangement joins TRBV9 to TRBJ2-5; 9 bases are shared with TRBD2. The material was PBMCs, obtained at surgery. The sequence derives from a male donor with early-stage non-small cell lung cancer. CDR3 sequence (DNA): TGTGCCAGCAGCGTAGGAGCGGGAGGTGGAGTAGAGACCCAGTACTTC. Translated: CASSVGAGGGVETQYF.